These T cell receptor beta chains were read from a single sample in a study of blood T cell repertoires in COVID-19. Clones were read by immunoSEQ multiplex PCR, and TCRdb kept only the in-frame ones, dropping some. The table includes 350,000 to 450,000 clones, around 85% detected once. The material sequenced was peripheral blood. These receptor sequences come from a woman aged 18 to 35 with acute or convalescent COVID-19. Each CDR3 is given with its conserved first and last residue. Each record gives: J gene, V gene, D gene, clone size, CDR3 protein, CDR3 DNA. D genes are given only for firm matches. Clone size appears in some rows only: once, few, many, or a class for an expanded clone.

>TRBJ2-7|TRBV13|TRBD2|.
CASSPHSGSNYEQYF
TGTGCCAGCAGCCCCCATAGCGGGAGTAACTACGAGCAGTACTTC
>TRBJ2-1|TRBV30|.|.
CAWRGLNEQFF
TGTGCCTGGAGGGGCCTTAATGAGCAGTTCTTC
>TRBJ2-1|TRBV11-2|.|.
CASSQLEGEQFF
TGTGCCAGCAGCCAGTTAGAGGGTGAGCAGTTCTTC
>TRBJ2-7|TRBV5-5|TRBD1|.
CASSGDSSYEQYF
TGTGCCAGCAGCGGGGACAGTTCCTACGAGCAGTACTTC
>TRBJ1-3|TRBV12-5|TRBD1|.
CASGLVRQGDPTISGNTIYF
TGTGCTAGTGGTTTGGTACGACAGGGGGACCCAACCATCTCTGGAAACACCATATATTTT
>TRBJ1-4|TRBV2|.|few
CASSSQGGNEKLFF
TGTGCCAGCAGCTCACAGGGCGGTAATGAAAAACTGTTTTTT
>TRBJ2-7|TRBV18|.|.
CASSPLGAYEQYF
TGTGCCAGCTCACCACTAGGAGCCTACGAGCAGTACTTC
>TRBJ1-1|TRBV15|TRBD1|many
CATSPRQGGTEAFF
TGTGCCACCAGCCCCCGACAGGGGGGCACTGAAGCTTTCTTT
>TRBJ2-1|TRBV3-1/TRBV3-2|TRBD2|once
CASSHFSGRISYNEQFF
TGTGCCAGCAGCCATTTTAGCGGGAGAATCTCCTACAATGAGCAGTTCTTC
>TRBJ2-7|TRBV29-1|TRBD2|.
CSVEAAGRSSYEQYF
TGCAGCGTGGAGGCAGCGGGACGCAGCTCCTACGAGCAGTACTTC
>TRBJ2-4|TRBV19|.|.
CASSLTTGMLAKNIQYF
TGTGCCAGTAGTCTCACTACAGGGATGTTGGCCAAAAACATTCAGTACTTC
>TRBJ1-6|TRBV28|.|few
CASSRGAWNSPLHF
TGTGCCAGCAGTCGGGGGGCTTGGAATTCACCCCTCCACTTT
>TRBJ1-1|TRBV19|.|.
CASSIVGSNTEAFF
TGTGCCAGTAGTATAGTTGGGAGCAACACTGAAGCTTTCTTT
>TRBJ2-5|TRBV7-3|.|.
CASSLGLAESEGETQYF
TGTGCCAGCAGCTTAGGGTTAGCGGAATCCGAGGGAGAGACCCAGTACTTC
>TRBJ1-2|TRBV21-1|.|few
CASSNSDRGLYGYTF
TGTGCCAGCAGCAATTCTGACAGGGGGCTCTATGGCTACACCTTC
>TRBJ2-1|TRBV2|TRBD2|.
CASSPREATYNEQFF
TGTGCCAGCAGTCCGCGGGAGGCCACCTACAATGAGCAGTTCTTC
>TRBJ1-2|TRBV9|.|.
CASSVALAGAGYGYTF
TGTGCCAGCAGCGTAGCTCTGGCAGGCGCAGGTTATGGCTACACCTTC
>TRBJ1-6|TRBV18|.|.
CASSPQLMAGVNSPLHF
TGTGCCAGCTCACCACAGCTTATGGCCGGAGTTAATTCACCCCTCCACTTT
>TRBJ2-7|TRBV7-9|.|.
CASSLEGETYEQYF
TGTGCCAGCAGCTTAGAAGGGGAAACCTACGAGCAGTACTTC
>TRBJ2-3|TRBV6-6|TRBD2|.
CASSPGGGGAPTDTQYF
TGTGCCAGCAGTCCCGGGGGCGGGGGGGCTCCCACAGATACGCAGTATTTT
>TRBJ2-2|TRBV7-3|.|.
CASSLSRDDTGELFF
TGTGCCAGCAGCTTAAGCAGGGATGATACCGGGGAGCTGTTTTTT
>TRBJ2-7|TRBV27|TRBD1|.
CASSLSGGGTGAHGQYF
TGTGCCAGCAGCCTATCGGGGGGAGGGACAGGGGCCCATGGGCAGTACTTC
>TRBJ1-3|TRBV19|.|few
CASSTTGLSGNTIYF
TGTGCCAGTAGTACGACAGGCCTCTCTGGAAACACCATATATTTT
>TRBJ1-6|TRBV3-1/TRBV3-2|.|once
CASSLGQSNSPLHF
TGTGCCAGCAGCCTCGGACAGAGTAATTCACCCCTCCACTTT
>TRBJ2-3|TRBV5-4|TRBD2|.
CASGTSGRATDTQYF
TGTGCCAGCGGGACTAGCGGGAGGGCCACAGATACGCAGTATTTT
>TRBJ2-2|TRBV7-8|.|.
CASSLPDTGELFF
TGTGCCAGCAGCTTACCGGACACCGGGGAGCTGTTTTTT
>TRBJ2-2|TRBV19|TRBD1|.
CASLTGTGTTGELFF
TGTGCCAGCTTAACCGGGACAGGGACCACCGGGGAGCTGTTTTTT